This T cell receptor beta chain comes out of a study of a mutant IDH1 vaccine in newly diagnosed glioma. Study-wide context: Patients underwent eight vaccinations, which took place in weeks 1, 3, 5, 7, 11, 15, 19 and 23. Onset of vaccination occurred 4-6 weeks following radiotherapy alone, or with temozolomide cycles.

Data came from immunoSEQ multiplex PCR; TCRdb stores just in-frame clones and leaves some out. Found here are 50,000 to 60,000 clones, roughly 80% of them singletons; the top ten hold more than 5%. Regarding time point: week 23, last vaccination. A single vaccine dose contained 300 ug of mutant IDH1 20-mer peptide, and topical imiquimod was used with it. Germline loops: CDR1 MNHEY, CDR2 SVGAGI. CDR3 length: 13 amino acids. The germline V and J ends were trimmed by 6 bases and 1 base, with 9 bases remaining between them. This clone was seen more than once but under ten times. Its specificity is not known.

Source: PBMCs, taken from a glioma patient whose treatment included an IDH1 peptide vaccine. This clonotype was obtained from a man in his forties with glioma. The chain employs TRBV6-5 and TRBJ1-1; D perhaps matches TRBD1 (6 bases). In DNA, the CDR3 is TGTGCCAGCAGGTTGACAGGGAACACTGAAGCTTTCTTT. This sequence encodes CASRLTGNTEAFF.